Reported below is one T cell receptor (beta chain). This specimen belongs to a study of blood T cell repertoires in COVID-19. As for the study in general: Sites in the United States, Italy and Spain provided acute and convalescent COVID-19 samples. PBMCs, B-cell-depleted T cells, or T cells provided the cDNA or gDNA that made up the material.

Per the original methods: Scientists estimated how many nucleated cells there were by amplifying reference gene primers. The data were produced by immunoSEQ multiplex PCR, yet TCRdb's version contains in-frame clones alone and is incomplete. That table furnishes V, J and clone size, whereas the DNA furnished D and trimming. This table holds around 70,000 clones, 70% to 85% found once. The CDR3 runs to 15 residues. Germline V gene data show CDR1 as SGHTA and CDR2 as FQGNSA. With V trimmed by 1 base and J by 7 bases, 8 bases remained unmatched. The sequenced material came from peripheral blood. This chain joins TRBV7-2 and TRBJ2-5, with 8 nucleotides matching TRBD2. This receptor was taken from a man aged 55 to 70 with acute or convalescent COVID-19. The CDR3, as DNA: TGTGCCAGCAGCTTAGACGGCGGGGGGCAGGGGACCCAGTACTTC. It encodes CASSLDGGGQGTQYF.